Here is one T cell receptor (beta chain) with its context. This clone was seen just once. The target of this receptor is not known. The input lacks base qualities; no much larger clone sits a single base away. TCRbeta CDR3 regions were amplified from genomic DNA by means of the immunoSEQ Assay, a bias-controlled multiplex PCR. Per the authors' processing: Nucleated cell counts per sample were estimated from amplification of reference gene primers within the assay. Sequence reads were collapsed and filtered to measure the absolute abundance of every unique TCRbeta CDR3 rearrangement. For each sample, productive Simpson clonality was calculated as the square root of Simpson's diversity index across productive rearrangements. TCRdb provides this immuneACCESS table in a form limited to in-frame rearrangements. Some clones are lacking; in checked studies, under half of them reflect an unresolved V gene, and why the rest are absent is not known. D and trimming were read from the DNA, whereas the V and J calls and clone size are those reported in that table. For this sample there are more than 70,000 clones; approximately 83% appear just once. Jointly, the top ten make up about 3.8% of the sample.

These data come from a study of blood T cell repertoires in COVID-19 (dated by TCRdb to the early 2020s). Background for the entire study: The collaborator samples originated in the United States, Italy and Spain and spanned the acute and convalescent phases of COVID-19. The prospective study material was composed of cDNA or gDNA derived from T cells, B-cell-depleted T cells, or PBMCs. Deeply sampled blood TCRbeta repertoires from subjects exposed to, actively infected with, or recovered from COVID-19 were included in the dataset. The repertoires were released in a freely available public database intended as a resource for research on the immune response to SARS-CoV-2. Samples were obtained from the ongoing ImmuneRACE study (first 160 participants) and from 1,200 or so subjects provided by 6 global collaborators. The sample metadata nearly always contained a de-identified subject ID, COVID-19 status, age in years and sex. HLA class I and class II types, where available, came from metadata supplied by the sample provider rather than from assay-based typing. What the research found in general, with its limitations: The amount of clinical and demographic metadata varied by source and participant and was provided uncurated.

Trimming removed 5 bases from V and 3 bases from J; the gene matches leave 12 bases unexplained. Reading the germline V gene gives CDR1 SGHDT and CDR2 YYEEEE. The CDR3 contains 16 residues, cysteine and phenylalanine counted. Only the CDR3 region is kept as DNA, spanning 48 bases read in frame from base 1. The collaborating institutions used their own protocols to collect whole blood in K2EDTA tubes. For TCRbeta analysis, collaborators shipped samples as frozen whole blood, isolated PBMCs, or DNA extracted from either of those sample types. The TCR sequence derives from a man aged 55 to 70 with acute or convalescent COVID-19. Recombination linked TRBV5-6 to TRBJ1-1, with 8 junctional bases fitting TRBD1. Specimen: peripheral blood. CDR3 protein: CASRFRGPHVDTEAFF. The DNA sequence is given as TGTGCCAGCAGGTTCAGGGGGCCCCATGTCGACACTGAAGCTTTCTTT.